These 14 T cell receptor beta chains were all obtained from the same sample, sequenced in a study of blood T cell repertoires in COVID-19. Generated by immunoSEQ multiplex PCR, the TCRdb table keeps only in-frame clones and is missing some. The repertoire includes about 260,000 clones, more than 75% of them detected once, and approximately 9.4% sits in the top ten. Sequenced material: peripheral blood. The origin of the receptors is a man aged 35-49 years who had recovered from COVID-19.

The chain links TRBV15 to TRBJ2-1, with 8 bases matching TRBD2. Trimming removed 1 base from V and 6 bases from J; junction bases left unmatched: 5. Germline CDR1 is LNHNV and CDR2 is YYDKDF (reference sequence). The length of the CDR3 is 15 residues. The CDR3 DNA reads as TGTGCCACCAGCAGAGTTCGGGAGGGTCTCAATGAGCAGTTCTTC. It is translated as CATSRVREGLNEQFF.

This clone was recorded only once. This rearrangement joins TRBV21-1 to TRBJ2-1; the table's D gene call, TRBD2, was not cross checked with the DNA. TRBV21-1 is a listed pseudogene. CDR3 length: 18 residues. CDR3 nucleotide sequence: TGTGCCAGCAGCCCCACCGGGGGGGAACTAAGCTCCTACAATGAGCAGTTCTTC. Translated: CASSPTGGELSSYNEQFF.

Regarding this clone: Other DNA sequences from this sample encode an identical CDR3 as well. This chain joins TRBV6-6 and TRBJ2-7; D is unclear. The germline V gene has CDR1 MNHNY and CDR2 SVGAGI (reference sequence). This CDR3 has 12 residues. The germline V and J ends were trimmed by 6 bases and 3 bases, with 9 bases remaining between them. The CDR3 DNA is TGTGCCAGCAGCCCTGTTAGCTACGAGCAGTACTTC. It yields the protein CASSPVSYEQYF.

V gene TRBV5-4 combines with J gene TRBJ2-2, with 8 positions matching TRBD2. The CDR3 runs 15 residues. Germline CDR1 and CDR2: SGHNT and YYREEE (reference sequence). V shed 3 bases, J shed 5 bases, and the junction held 6 bases outside the gene matches. The DNA of the CDR3 is TGTGCCAGCAGCTCCGCCAGCGGGAGTACCGGGGAGCTGTTTTTT. Its protein is CASSSASGSTGELFF.

There are a few counts of this clone. The chain is built from TRBV10-3 and TRBJ1-6; D perhaps matches TRBD1 (5 bases). In germline, CDR1 is ENHRY, CDR2 SYGVKD. This CDR3 has 14 amino acids. With 4 bases removed from V and 5 bases from J, the gap between germline ends came to 9 bases. The CDR3 loop is CAISGSRDNSPLHF. DNA of the CDR3: TGTGCCATCAGTGGTAGCAGGGATAATTCACCCCTCCACTTT.

V gene TRBV5-1 combines with J gene TRBJ2-7, with D maybe TRBD1 (7 bases). Germline V gives CDR1 SGHRS, CDR2 YFSETQ. This CDR3 spans 15 amino acids. Between the trimmed V and J ends, which lost 0 bases and 2 bases, there was a span of 12 bases. The CDR3 loop reads CASSLGQGGPYEQYF. The CDR3 bases are TGCGCCAGCAGCTTGGGGCAGGGGGGCCCCTACGAGCAGTACTTC.

The chain employs TRBV25-1 and TRBJ1-2; 8 bases are shared with TRBD1. In germline, CDR1 is MGHDK, CDR2 SYGVNS. Germline trimming cut 8 bases from V and 6 bases from J; bases unmatched to any gene: 8. CDR3 length equals 13 residues. The CDR3 region has the DNA TGTGCCAGCGCTAGGAAACAGGGGGATGGCTACACCTTC. Translation gives CASARKQGDGYTF.

The gene calls are TRBV19 and TRBJ2-3, with TRBD2 identical over 10 bases. The V and J ends lost 2 bases and 5 bases, in that order; junction bases with no gene match: 4. Germline loops: CDR1 LNHDA, CDR2 SQIVND (reference sequence). The CDR3 spans 15 residues. The CDR3 reads CASSITSGVGDTQYF. For the CDR3, the DNA is TGTGCCAGTAGTATAACTAGCGGGGTTGGAGATACGCAGTATTTT.

The chain joins TRBV19 to TRBJ1-5; possibly TRBD1 for D (6 bases). The CDR3 has 16 amino acids. Germline V gene lookup returns CDR1 LNHDA and CDR2 SQIVND (reference sequence). The germline V and J ends were trimmed by 7 bases and 0 bases, with 16 bases remaining between them. Written as DNA, the CDR3 is TGTGCCAGTAAACCCGGGACACAGTATAGCAATCAGCCCCAGCATTTT. The encoded protein is CASKPGTQYSNQPQHF.

The chain links TRBV2 to TRBJ2-7; 12 nucleotides line up with TRBD2. This CDR3 is 15 amino acids long. The V segment lost 6 bases and the J segment 1 base; nucleotides outside the gene matches: 4. Germline CDR1 is SNHLY and CDR2 is FYNNEI. The CDR3 DNA reads TGTGCCAGCAGAGCCACTAGCGGGGGGTCCTACGAGCAGTACTTC. This sequence encodes CASRATSGGSYEQYF.

As to this clone: This sample includes further DNA sequences coding for the same CDR3. The CDR3 DNA is TGTGCCAGTACGCGGGGAAGTTCTGGAAACACCATATATTTT. Translating it yields CASTRGSSGNTIYF. V gene TRBV19 combines with J gene TRBJ1-3; no clear D. Trimming took 7 bases from V and 1 from J, leaving 11 bases between them. CDR3 length: 14 amino acids. The germline gives CDR1 LNHDA, CDR2 SQIVND (reference sequence).

The chain recombines TRBV19 with TRBJ1-3; TRBD1 might be the D (5 bases). Germline lookup yields CDR1 LNHDA and CDR2 SQIVND (reference sequence). The CDR3 extends over 13 amino acids. The V and J ends lost 0 bases and 8 bases respectively, with 8 bases between them. This CDR3 reads CASSIDGGHTIYF. The CDR3 bases are TGTGCCAGTAGTATAGACGGGGGACACACCATATATTTT.

J is TRBJ1-3 and V is TRBV14; no reliable D call. The CDR3 extends over 15 amino acids. Trimming removed 4 bases from V and 0 bases from J, with 10 bases in between. CDR1 and CDR2 from the germline V gene are SGHDN and FVKESK. The CDR3 sequence is CASSRGLYSGNTIYF. CDR3 bases: TGTGCCAGCAGCCGCGGTTTATACTCTGGAAACACCATATATTTT.

The chain has TRBV7-2 and TRBJ2-7, with a possible D match to TRBD1 (8 bases). V lost 3 bases to trimming and J lost 6 bases, with 15 bases between them. CDR3 length: 14 amino acids. CDR1 is SGHTA, CDR2 FQGNSA, per germline. CDR3 residues: CASSFKQGGSEQYF. The CDR3 DNA is TGTGCCAGCAGCTTTAAACAGGGGGGGAGCGAGCAGTACTTC.